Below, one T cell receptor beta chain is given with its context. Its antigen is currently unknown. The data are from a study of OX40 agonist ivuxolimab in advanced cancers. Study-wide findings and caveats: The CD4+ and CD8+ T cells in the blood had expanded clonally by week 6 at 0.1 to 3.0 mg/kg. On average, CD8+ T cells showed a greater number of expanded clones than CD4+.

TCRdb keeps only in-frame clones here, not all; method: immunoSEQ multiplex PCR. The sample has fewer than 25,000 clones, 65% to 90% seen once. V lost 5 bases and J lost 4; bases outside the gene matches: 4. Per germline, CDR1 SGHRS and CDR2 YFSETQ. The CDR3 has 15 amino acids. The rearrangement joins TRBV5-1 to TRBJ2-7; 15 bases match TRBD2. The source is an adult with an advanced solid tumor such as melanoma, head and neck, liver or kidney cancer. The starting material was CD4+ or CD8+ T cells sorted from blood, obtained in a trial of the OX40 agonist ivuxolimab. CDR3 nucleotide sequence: TGCGCCAGCAGACCTGGGACTAGCGGGGGGTACGAGCAGTACTTC. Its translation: CASRPGTSGGYEQYF. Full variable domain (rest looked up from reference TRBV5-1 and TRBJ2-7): KAGVTQTPRYLIKTRGQQVTLSCSPISGHRSVSWYQQTPGQGLQFLFEYFSETQRNKGNFPGRFSGRQFSNSRSEMNVSTLELGDSALYLCASRPGTSGGYEQYFGPGTRLTVT.